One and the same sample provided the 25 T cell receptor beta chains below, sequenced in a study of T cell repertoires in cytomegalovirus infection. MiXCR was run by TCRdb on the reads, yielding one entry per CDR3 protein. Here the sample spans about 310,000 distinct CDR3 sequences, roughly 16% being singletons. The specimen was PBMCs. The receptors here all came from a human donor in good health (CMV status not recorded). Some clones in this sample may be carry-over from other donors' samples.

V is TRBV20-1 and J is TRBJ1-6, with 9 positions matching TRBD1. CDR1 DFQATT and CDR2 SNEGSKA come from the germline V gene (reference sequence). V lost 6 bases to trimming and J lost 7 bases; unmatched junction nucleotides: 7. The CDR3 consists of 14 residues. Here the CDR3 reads CSAAATGGNSPLHF. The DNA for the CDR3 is TGCAGTGCGGCGGCGACAGGGGGGAATTCACCCCTCCACTTT.

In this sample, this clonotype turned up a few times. The DNA of the CDR3 is TGTGCCAGCAGTTTTTTGCTCAGGGTACAAGAGCAGTTCTTC. It encodes CASSFLLRVQEQFF. V is TRBV12-3 or TRBV12-4 and J is TRBJ2-1; possibly TRBD1 for D (5 bases). V dropped 3 bases and J dropped 10 bases, with 16 bases sitting between them. The CDR3 is 14 amino acids.

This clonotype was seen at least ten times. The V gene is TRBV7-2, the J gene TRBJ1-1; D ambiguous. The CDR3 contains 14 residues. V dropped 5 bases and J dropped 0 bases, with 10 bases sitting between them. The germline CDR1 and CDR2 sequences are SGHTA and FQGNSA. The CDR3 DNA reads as TGTGCCAGCAGCCGGAGCGTAATGAACACTGAAGCTTTCTTT. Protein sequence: CASSRSVMNTEAFF. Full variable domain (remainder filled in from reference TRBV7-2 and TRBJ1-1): GAGVSQSPSNKVTEKGKDVELRCDPISGHTALYWYRQSLGQGLEFLIYFQGNSAPDKSGLPSDRFSAERTGGSVSTLTIQRTQQEDSAVYLCASSRSVMNTEAFFGQGTRLTVV.

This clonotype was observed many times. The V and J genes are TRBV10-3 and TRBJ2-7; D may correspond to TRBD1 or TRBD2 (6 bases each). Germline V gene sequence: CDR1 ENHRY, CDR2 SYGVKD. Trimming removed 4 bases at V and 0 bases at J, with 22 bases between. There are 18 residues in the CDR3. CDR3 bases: TGTGCCATCAGTGCCGACCCGGGGGCCCGGAAGAGCTCCTACGAGCAGTACTTC. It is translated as CAISADPGARKSSYEQYF.

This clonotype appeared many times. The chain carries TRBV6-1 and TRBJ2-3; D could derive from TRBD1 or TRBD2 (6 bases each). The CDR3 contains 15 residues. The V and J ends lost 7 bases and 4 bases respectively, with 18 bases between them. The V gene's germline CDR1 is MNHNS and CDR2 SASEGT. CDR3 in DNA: TGTGCCAGCAATGCGGAGGGGGGTAGGCCAGATACGCAGTATTTT. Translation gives CASNAEGGRPDTQYF.

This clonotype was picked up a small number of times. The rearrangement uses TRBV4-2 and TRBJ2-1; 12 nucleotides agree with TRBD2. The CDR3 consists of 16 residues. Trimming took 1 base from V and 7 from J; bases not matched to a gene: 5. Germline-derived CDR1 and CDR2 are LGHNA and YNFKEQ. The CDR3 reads CASSQGPSGGVNEQFF. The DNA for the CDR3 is TGTGCCAGCAGCCAAGGGCCTAGCGGGGGGGTTAATGAGCAGTTCTTC.

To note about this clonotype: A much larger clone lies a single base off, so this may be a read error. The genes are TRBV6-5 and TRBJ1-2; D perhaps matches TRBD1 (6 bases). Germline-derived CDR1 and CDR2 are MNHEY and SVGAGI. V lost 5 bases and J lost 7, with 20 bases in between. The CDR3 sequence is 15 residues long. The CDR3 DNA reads TGTGCCAGCAGTCCCCGAGGGGGTAACGACTGTGGCTACACCTTC. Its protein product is CASSPRGGNDCGYTF.

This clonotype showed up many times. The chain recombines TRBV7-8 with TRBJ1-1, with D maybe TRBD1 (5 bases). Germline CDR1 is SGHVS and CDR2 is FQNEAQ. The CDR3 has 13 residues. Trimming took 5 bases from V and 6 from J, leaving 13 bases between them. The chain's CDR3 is CASSQWGGAEAFF. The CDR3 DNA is TGTGCCAGCAGCCAGTGGGGGGGGGCTGAAGCTTTCTTT. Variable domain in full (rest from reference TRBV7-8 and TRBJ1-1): GAGVSQSPRYKVAKRGQDVALRCDPISGHVSLFWYQQALGQGPEFLTYFQNEAQLDKSGLPSDRFFAERPEGSVSTLKIQRTQQEDSAVYLCASSQWGGAEAFFGQGTRLTVV.

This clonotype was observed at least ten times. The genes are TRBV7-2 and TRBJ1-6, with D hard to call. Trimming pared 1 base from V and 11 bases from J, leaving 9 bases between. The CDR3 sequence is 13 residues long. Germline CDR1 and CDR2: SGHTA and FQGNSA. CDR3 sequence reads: CASSLGANPPLHF. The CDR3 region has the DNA TGTGCCAGCAGCTTAGGGGCGAATCCACCCCTCCACTTT.

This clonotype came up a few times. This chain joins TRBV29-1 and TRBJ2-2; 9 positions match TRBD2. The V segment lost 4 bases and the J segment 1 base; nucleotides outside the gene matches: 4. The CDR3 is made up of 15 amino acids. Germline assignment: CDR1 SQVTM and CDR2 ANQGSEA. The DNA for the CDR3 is TGCAGCGTTGGTTGGCGGGGGGGGAACACCGGGGAGCTGTTTTTT. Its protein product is CSVGWRGGNTGELFF.

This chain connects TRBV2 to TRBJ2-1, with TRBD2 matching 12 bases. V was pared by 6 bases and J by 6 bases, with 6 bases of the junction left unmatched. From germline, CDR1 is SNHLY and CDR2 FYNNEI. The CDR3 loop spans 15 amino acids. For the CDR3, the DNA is TGTGCCAGCAGGACTAGCGGGGGCCCCCCCAATGAGCAGTTCTTC. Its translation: CASRTSGGPPNEQFF.

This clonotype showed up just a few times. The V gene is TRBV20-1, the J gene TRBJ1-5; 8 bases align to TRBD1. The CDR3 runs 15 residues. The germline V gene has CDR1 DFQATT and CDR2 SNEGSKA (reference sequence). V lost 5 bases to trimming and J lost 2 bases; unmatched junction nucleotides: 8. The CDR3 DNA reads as TGCAGTGCTTTCCAGGGGGCAGTGGGCAATCAGCCCCAGCATTTT. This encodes CSAFQGAVGNQPQHF.

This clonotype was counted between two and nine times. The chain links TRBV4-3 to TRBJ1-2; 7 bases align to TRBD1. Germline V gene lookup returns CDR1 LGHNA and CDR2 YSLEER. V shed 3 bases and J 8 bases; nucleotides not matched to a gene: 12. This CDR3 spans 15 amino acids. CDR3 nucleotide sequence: TGCGCCAGCAGCCAGGATGACCGGGACAGAGACGGCTACACCTTC. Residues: CASSQDDRDRDGYTF.

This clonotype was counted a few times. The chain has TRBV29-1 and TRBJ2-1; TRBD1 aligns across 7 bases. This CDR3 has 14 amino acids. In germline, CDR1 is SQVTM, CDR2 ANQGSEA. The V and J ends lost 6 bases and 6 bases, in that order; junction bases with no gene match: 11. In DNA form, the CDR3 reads TGCAGCGTAACCCCCGGCAGGGGGATCAATGAGCAGTTCTTC. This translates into CSVTPGRGINEQFF.

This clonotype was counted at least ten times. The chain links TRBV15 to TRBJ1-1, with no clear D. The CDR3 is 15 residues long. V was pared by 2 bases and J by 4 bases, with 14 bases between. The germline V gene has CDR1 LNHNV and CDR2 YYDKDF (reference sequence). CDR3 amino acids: CATSRFTIAGTEAFF. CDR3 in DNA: TGTGCCACCAGCAGATTCACGATTGCGGGCACTGAAGCTTTCTTT.

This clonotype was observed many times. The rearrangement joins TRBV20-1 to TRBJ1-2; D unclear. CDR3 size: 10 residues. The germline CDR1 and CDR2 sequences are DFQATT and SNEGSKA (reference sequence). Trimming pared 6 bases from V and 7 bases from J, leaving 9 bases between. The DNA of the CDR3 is TGCAGTGCGGTCTTGCTTGGCTACACCTTC. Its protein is CSAVLLGYTF.

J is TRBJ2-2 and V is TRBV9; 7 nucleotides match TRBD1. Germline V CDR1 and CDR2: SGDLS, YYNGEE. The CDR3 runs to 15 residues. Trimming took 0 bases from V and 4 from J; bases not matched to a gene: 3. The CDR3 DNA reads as TGTGCCAGCAGCGTAGCGACAGGGTCCACCGGGGAGCTGTTTTTT. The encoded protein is CASSVATGSTGELFF.

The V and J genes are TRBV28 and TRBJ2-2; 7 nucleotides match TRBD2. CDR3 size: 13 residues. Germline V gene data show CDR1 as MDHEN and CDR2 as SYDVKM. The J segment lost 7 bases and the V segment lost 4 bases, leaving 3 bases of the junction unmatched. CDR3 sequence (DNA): TGTGCCAGCAGTTCAGGGAGGGGCGGGGAGCTGTTTTTT. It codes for CASSSGRGGELFF.

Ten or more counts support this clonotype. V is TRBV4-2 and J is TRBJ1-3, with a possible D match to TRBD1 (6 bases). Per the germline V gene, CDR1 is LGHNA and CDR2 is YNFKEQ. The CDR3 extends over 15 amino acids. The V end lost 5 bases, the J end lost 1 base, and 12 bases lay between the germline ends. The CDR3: CASSEIQGSGNTIYF. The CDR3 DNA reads TGTGCCAGCAGCGAAATCCAGGGGTCTGGAAACACCATATATTTT.

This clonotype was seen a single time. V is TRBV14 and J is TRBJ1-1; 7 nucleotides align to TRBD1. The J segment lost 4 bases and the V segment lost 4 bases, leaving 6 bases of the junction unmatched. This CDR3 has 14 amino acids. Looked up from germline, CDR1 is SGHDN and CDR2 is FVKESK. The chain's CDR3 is CASSPTGIVTEAFF. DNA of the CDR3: TGTGCCAGCAGCCCGACAGGGATTGTCACTGAAGCTTTCTTT.

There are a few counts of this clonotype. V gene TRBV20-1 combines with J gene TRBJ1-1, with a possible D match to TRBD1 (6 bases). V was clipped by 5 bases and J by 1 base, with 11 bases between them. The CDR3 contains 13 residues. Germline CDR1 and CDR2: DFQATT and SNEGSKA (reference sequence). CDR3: CSARTAWNTEAFF. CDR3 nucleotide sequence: TGCAGTGCTCGGACAGCCTGGAACACTGAAGCTTTCTTT.

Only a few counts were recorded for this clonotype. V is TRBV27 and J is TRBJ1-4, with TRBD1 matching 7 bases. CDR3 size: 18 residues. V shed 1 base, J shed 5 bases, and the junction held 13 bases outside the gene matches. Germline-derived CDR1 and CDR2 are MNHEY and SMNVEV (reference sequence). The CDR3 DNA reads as TGTGCCAGCAGTTTATATCCCTCATGGACAGGTTCAAATGAAAAACTGTTTTTT. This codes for CASSLYPSWTGSNEKLFF. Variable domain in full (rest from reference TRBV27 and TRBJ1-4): EAQVTQNPRYLITVTGKKLTVTCSQNMNHEYMSWYRQDPGLGLRQIYYSMNVEVTDKGDVPEGYKVSRKEKRNFPLILESPSPNQTSLYFCASSLYPSWTGSNEKLFFGSGTQLSVL.

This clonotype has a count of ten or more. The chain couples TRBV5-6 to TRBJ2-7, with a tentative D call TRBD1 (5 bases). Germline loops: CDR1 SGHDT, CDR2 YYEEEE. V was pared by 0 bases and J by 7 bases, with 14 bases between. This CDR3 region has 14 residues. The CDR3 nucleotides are TGTGCCAGCAGCTTGGTTCAGGGCACGGTGGAGCAGTACTTC. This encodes CASSLVQGTVEQYF.

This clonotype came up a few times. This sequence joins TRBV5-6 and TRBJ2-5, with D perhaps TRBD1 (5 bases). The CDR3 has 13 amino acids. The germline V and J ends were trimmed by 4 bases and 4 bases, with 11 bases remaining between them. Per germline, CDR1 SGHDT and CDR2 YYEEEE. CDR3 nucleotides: TGTGCCAGCAGCCAAGGGGCGGTAGAGACCCAGTACTTC. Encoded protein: CASSQGAVETQYF.

For the CDR3, the DNA is TGTGCCAGTACTAGCGGGGGGGCCTACTACAATGAGCAGTTCTTC. Its protein product is CASTSGGAYYNEQFF. This rearrangement joins TRBV28 to TRBJ2-1, with TRBD2 matching 13 bases. J was trimmed by 3 bases and V by 9 bases; bases with no gene match: 5. CDR1 MDHEN and CDR2 SYDVKM come from the germline V gene. CDR3 length: 15 amino acids.